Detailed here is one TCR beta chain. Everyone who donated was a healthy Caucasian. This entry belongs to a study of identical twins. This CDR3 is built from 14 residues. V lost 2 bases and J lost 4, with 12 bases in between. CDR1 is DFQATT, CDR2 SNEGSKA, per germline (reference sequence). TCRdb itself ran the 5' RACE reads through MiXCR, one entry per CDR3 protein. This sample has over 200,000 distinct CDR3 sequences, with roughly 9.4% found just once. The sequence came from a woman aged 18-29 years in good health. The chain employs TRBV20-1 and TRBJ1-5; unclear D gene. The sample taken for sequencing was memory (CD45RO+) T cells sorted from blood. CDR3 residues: CSARSPSSNQPQHF. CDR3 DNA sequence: TGCAGTGCTAGAAGTCCTTCGAGTAATCAGCCCCAGCATTTT.